This record looks at one T cell receptor (beta chain) sequence and its context. In its sample, this clonotype was seen many times. Its antigen is currently not known. The input lacks base qualities; no much larger clone sits a single base away. The data derive from a study of human T cells and chemical hapten exposure (dated by TCRdb to the early 2020s). General notes on the study: For sensitization, 2% DPC in acetone was applied to a 2 cm by 2 cm area of upper inner arm skin. Throughout the study period of roughly 24 weeks, patients also received therapeutic DPC doses to the scalp every week. Patch testing was done on the upper back using Finn chambers containing 0.01% DPC, and results were scored after 6 days according to International Contact Dermatitis Research Group standards. The patient cohort, mostly female, included alopecia areata with under or over 50% scalp involvement, alopecia totalis and alopecia universalis. Libraries were combined into a pool for sequencing, and differences in TCR yield between samples came mainly from small differences in library volumes within the pool. Peripheral blood TCR repertoire changes were tracked in vivo in alopecia patients during primary and secondary sensitization to the hapten diphenylcyclopropenone (DPC). Patient blood was sampled pre-sensitization (week 0) and at 2, 6 and about 24 weeks after DPC sensitization. About 30 alopecia patients provided blood for TCR sequencing at one to four time points (pre-sensitization, 2, 6 and 24 weeks). Study-wide findings and limitations: Expanded TCRs formed significantly more large CDR3 similarity clusters than pre-sensitization or healthy control sets, consistent with antigen-driven responses. A positive correlation was found between the number of PT1 expanded TCRs and patch test score, with significance reached at thresholds 8, 16 and 32 but not 4. Repeated subsampling changed both the strength of the expansion versus patch-test correlation and the threshold at which that correlation became significant. Alopecia, a presumed autoimmune disease, was present in all patients, so the immune response of the patients might differ from that of healthy individuals. DPC sensitization did not change the number of TCRs with a frequency above 1 in 1000, and there was no evidence of changes in global repertoire structure.

From cysteine to phenylalanine, the CDR3 is 17 amino acids long. The DNA shown is the 51-base CDR3, in frame from base 1. Sequences MGHRA (CDR1) and YSYEKL (CDR2) are obtained from the germline V gene. Trimming costs V 1 base and J 0 bases, and their ends lie 13 bases apart. Per the publication, the time point label means: pre-sensitization, week 0. The label giving this sample's treatment or condition can be read as: therapeutic diphenylcyclopropenone sensitization with weekly scalp DPC. At every patch-test visit, the blood draw took place before the patch test was put on. Patients were considered eligible if aged 18 to 70, diagnosed with alopecia and deemed suitable for DPC therapy, and patients were excluded if pregnant. Total RNA was extracted from unfractionated whole blood collected in Tempus Blood RNA tubes. The receptor library was made with RACE. Sequencing instrument: NextSeq 500. During library preparation, unique molecular identifiers were attached to individual cDNA molecules so that TCRs could be counted in a quantitative, reproducible way. For every blood RNA sample, sequencing covered both the TCR alpha and TCR beta chains. The published analysis was carried out like this. A median of approximately 100,000 TCRs per sample was observed, with a range of about 23,224 to 700,000. The Decombinator software suite was used to annotate the V, J and CDR3 of the TCR reads. For the PS versus PT1 abundance plots, all samples were subsampled to the same number of TCRs (28,000). Expanded TCRs were defined as absent before sensitization and observed at least eight times at the 2-week time point. TCRdb applied fastp at Q25 and MiXCR to the public reads, then kept only in-frame beta chains. Rows merge per CDR3 protein into single entries with the most common DNA and genes. What appears here as the V and J calls and clone size reflects TCRdb's work, not the paper's. This sample gives 280,000 or so distinct CDR3 sequences in total; 7.7% of them show up just once. Less than 1.5% of the sample is taken by the ten largest.

This specimen consisted of whole blood, obtained in connection with sensitization to the hapten diphenylcyclopropenone (DPC). The receptor was isolated from a man between 18 and 29 years old with alopecia areata. Some clones in this sample may be carry-over from other donors' samples. The chain is encoded by TRBV4-1 joined to TRBJ2-1; no D gene can be assigned with confidence. The CDR3 region has the sequence CASSQAPGRSSYNEQFF. DNA sequence: TGCGCCAGCAGCCAAGCCCCCGGGCGAAGCTCCTACAATGAGCAGTTCTTC.